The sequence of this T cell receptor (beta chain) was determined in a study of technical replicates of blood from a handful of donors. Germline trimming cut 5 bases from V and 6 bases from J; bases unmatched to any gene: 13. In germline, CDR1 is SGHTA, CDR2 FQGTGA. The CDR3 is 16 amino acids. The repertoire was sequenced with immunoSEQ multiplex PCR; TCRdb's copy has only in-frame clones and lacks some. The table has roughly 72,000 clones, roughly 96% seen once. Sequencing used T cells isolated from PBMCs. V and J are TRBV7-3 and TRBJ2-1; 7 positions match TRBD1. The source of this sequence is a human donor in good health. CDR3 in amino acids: CASSKTFGQGVNEQFF. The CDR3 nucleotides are TGTGCCAGCAGCAAAACCTTCGGGCAGGGGGTCAATGAGCAGTTCTTC.